This TCR beta chain was recovered during a study of blood T cell repertoires in COVID-19. Method: immunoSEQ multiplex PCR; TCRdb's copy keeps in-frame clones and lacks some. The sample lists around 210,000 clones; around 88% were seen once. In its sample, this clone was seen once. Deletions cut 3 bases from V and 2 bases from J, with 20 bases between. CDR3 size: 17 residues. Germline V gene data show CDR1 as MDHEN and CDR2 as SYDVKM. The sample comprised peripheral blood. This receptor was obtained from a man between 18 and 35 years old with active or convalescent COVID-19. V and J are TRBV28 and TRBJ2-7; D may be TRBD2 (5 bases). This CDR3 reads CASSFVWETPYTYEQYF. In DNA form, the CDR3 reads TGTGCCAGCAGTTTTGTCTGGGAGACCCCCTATACCTACGAGCAGTACTTC.